This TCR beta chain stems from a study of molecular identifiers for immune sequencing clone quantification. Study observations and caveats: In naive cells, under 1% of molecules belonged to clones above 20 RNA copies, against over 99% in effector cells.

The V gene's germline CDR1 is LGHNA and CDR2 YNFKEQ. V lost 0 bases and J 3 bases, leaving 13 bases between the germline ends. The CDR3 has 16 amino acids. TCR libraries were built in bulk with a published protocol and specific TCR primers. TCRdb redid the calling of the PCR reads with MiXCR, one entry per CDR3 protein. The sample carries over 600,000 distinct CDR3 sequences, just under 20% recorded once. A CD8+CD4-CCR7+CD45RA+ gate was used to sort naive CD8 T cells. This clonotype was recorded many times. Antigen unknown. This chain links TRBV4-2 with TRBJ2-3, with D unresolved. Sequencing used naive CD8+ T cells from blood, with Jurkat cell RNA spiked in. As to subset: FACS-sorted CD8+CD4-CCR7+CD45RA+ naive T cells. The sequence came from a human donor in good health. Some libraries in this study had Jurkat cell RNA spiked in. The DNA of the CDR3 is TGTGCCAGCAGCCAAGAGGTGACCTATGCAACAGATACGCAGTATTTT. Amino acids: CASSQEVTYATDTQYF.